What follows describes a single T cell receptor (beta chain). These data originate in a study of blood T cell repertoires in COVID-19. Study context: The samples span acute and convalescent COVID-19 from the United States, Italy and Spain.

Clones were sequenced by immunoSEQ multiplex PCR, and TCRdb holds only the in-frame ones, with some missing. The sample contains approximately 260,000 clones, roughly 89% of which appear only once. The CDR3 has 15 residues. The germline CDR1 and CDR2 sequences are SNHLY and FYNNEI. Germline trimming cut 7 bases from V and 0 bases from J; bases unmatched to any gene: 6. This TCR was sampled from a woman in her forties who had recovered from COVID-19. Sequencing input: peripheral blood. This chain uses TRBV2 with TRBJ1-1; 9 bases map to TRBD1. CDR3 bases: TGTGCCAGCATCACAGGGGGCGTCATGAACACTGAAGCTTTCTTT. Its protein product is CASITGGVMNTEAFF.